The 18 T cell receptor beta chains in this list originate from one sample, sequenced in a study of cytomegalovirus exposure and HLA in healthy donors. Use of 60 Vbeta and 13 Jbeta primers characterized the PCR. Measured with immunoSEQ multiplex PCR; TCRdb has only the in-frame clones, and not every one. The sample lists around 99,000 clones; about four fifths were seen once. Source material: PBMCs. Receptors were obtained from a man younger than 45 in good health and CMV-seropositive.

The chain links TRBV12-5 to TRBJ1-1; D may be TRBD1 (6 bases). This CDR3 is built from 13 residues. CDR1 LGHNT and CDR2 FRNRAP come from the germline V gene. Trimming pared 0 bases from V and 11 bases from J, leaving 13 bases between. The CDR3 is CASGLVPDSDAFF. The DNA of the CDR3 is TGTGCTAGTGGTTTGGTTCCGGACAGCGACGCTTTCTTT.

The count of this clone is one. The chain employs TRBV6-1 and TRBJ1-2; D remains ambiguous. CDR1 is MNHNS and CDR2 is SASEGT in the germline V gene. The CDR3 is 13 residues long. V was pared by 8 bases and J by 4 bases, with 14 bases between. The CDR3 sequence: CASFGQSRYGYTF. The DNA for the CDR3 is TGTGCCAGCTTTGGCCAGTCCCGCTATGGCTACACCTTC.

The chain uses TRBV25-1 and TRBJ1-3; D unresolved. CDR3 length: 15 amino acids. The germline gives CDR1 MGHDK, CDR2 SYGVNS. V dropped 5 bases and J dropped 4 bases, with 15 bases sitting between them. CDR3 loop: CASSPPGSQGNTIYF. Written as DNA, the CDR3 is TGTGCCAGCAGTCCCCCGGGTTCTCAAGGAAACACCATATATTTT.

This clone was observed a single time. The rearrangement uses TRBV11-2 and TRBJ2-3; D perhaps matches TRBD1 (5 bases). Trimming removed 1 base at V and 7 bases at J, with 15 bases between. Germline CDR1 and CDR2: SGHAT and FQNNGV. This CDR3 contains 15 residues. The CDR3 here is CASSLALTGPYTQYF. CDR3 nucleotide sequence: TGTGCCAGCAGCTTAGCCCTCACAGGCCCGTATACGCAGTATTTT. Full variable domain (outside the CDR3, taken from reference TRBV11-2 and TRBJ2-3): EAGVAQSPRYKIIEKRQSVAFWCNPISGHATLYWYQQILGQGPKLLIQFQNNGVVDDSQLPKDRFSAERLKGVDSTLKIQPAKLEDSAVYLCASSLALTGPYTQYFGPGTRLTVL.

This clone was detected a few times. The V and J genes are TRBV6-1 and TRBJ2-2; perhaps TRBD1 as D (6 bases). The V and J ends lost 7 bases and 2 bases respectively, with 14 bases between them. The CDR3 consists of 15 residues. In germline, CDR1 is MNHNS, CDR2 SASEGT. CDR3 sequence (DNA): TGTGCCAGCACTTTAAGACAGGCTAACACCGGGGAGCTGTTTTTT. As protein: CASTLRQANTGELFF.

The chain is built from TRBV5-1 and TRBJ1-6; D is perhaps TRBD1 (5 bases). In germline, CDR1 is SGHRS, CDR2 YFSETQ. The CDR3 spans 15 residues. V shed 6 bases and J shed 5 bases, with 15 bases lying between them. The CDR3 protein is CASTVQGIDNSPLHF. The CDR3 region has the DNA TGCGCCAGCACGGTTCAGGGCATAGATAATTCACCCCTCCACTTT.

The chain has TRBV7-8 and TRBJ2-7, with a weak D call TRBD1 (6 bases). The V end lost 5 bases, the J end lost 0 bases, and 14 bases lay between the germline ends. CDR3 size: 15 residues. Germline values: CDR1 SGHVS, CDR2 FQNEAQ. The CDR3 DNA reads as TGTGCCAGCAGCGACAGGAGGTTAGCCTCCTACGAGCAGTACTTC. This translates into CASSDRRLASYEQYF.

The CDR3: CASSPPTGGYNEQFF. The CDR3 nucleotides read TGTGCCAGCTCACCACCGACAGGGGGATACAATGAGCAGTTCTTC. This rearrangement joins TRBV18 to TRBJ2-1; 9 bases fit TRBD1. CDR3 length: 15 residues. Looked up from germline, CDR1 is KGHSH and CDR2 is LQKENI. V was clipped by 0 bases and J by 4 bases; unmatched bases: 1.

This clone appeared once. The chain carries TRBV2 and TRBJ2-3; D perhaps matches TRBD2 (7 bases). This CDR3 has 15 residues. Trimming left V 5 bases short and J 3 bases short, with 15 bases between. Looked up from germline, CDR1 is SNHLY and CDR2 is FYNNEI. This CDR3 is CASSREGGGTDTQYF. CDR3 nucleotide sequence: TGTGCCAGCAGTCGAGAGGGAGGGGGTACAGATACGCAGTATTTT.

The J gene is TRBJ1-1, the V gene TRBV5-1; no definite D call. Looked up from germline, CDR1 is SGHRS and CDR2 is YFSETQ. Deletions cut 2 bases from V and 1 base from J, with 6 bases between. The CDR3 totals 13 residues. The chain's CDR3 is CASSFYGNTEAFF. The DNA of the CDR3 is TGCGCCAGCAGCTTCTATGGGAACACTGAAGCTTTCTTT.

The count of this clone is one. The rearrangement joins TRBV6-5 to TRBJ2-7, with TRBD2 matching over 9 bases. This CDR3 has 15 amino acids. Per the germline V gene, CDR1 is MNHEY and CDR2 is SVGAGI. J lost 2 bases, V lost 2 bases, and 4 bases had no gene match. For the CDR3, the DNA is TGTGCCAGCAGTTACGAACAGCGGGGGGCCTACGAGCAGTACTTC. Translated: CASSYEQRGAYEQYF.

The chain is built from TRBV7-2 and TRBJ2-7; 10 bases agree with TRBD2. In germline, CDR1 is SGHTA, CDR2 FQGNSA. The CDR3 length is 14 residues. The junction had 6 bases not matched to a gene; V was cut back by 6 bases and J by 4 bases. CDR3 sequence (DNA): TGTGCCAGCAGGTCTAGCGGGGGTCGGTACGAGCAGTACTTC. Translating it yields CASRSSGGRYEQYF.

The J gene is TRBJ2-7, the V gene TRBV4-1; weak D call: TRBD1 (5 bases). Per the germline V gene, CDR1 is MGHRA and CDR2 is YSYEKL. The CDR3 is 15 residues long. V lost 0 bases, J lost 2 bases, and 11 bases lay in between. The CDR3 spells CASSQEGANTYEQYF. The CDR3 region has the DNA TGCGCCAGCAGCCAAGAAGGGGCAAACACCTACGAGCAGTACTTC.

V and J are TRBV7-9 and TRBJ1-2; 10 positions agree with TRBD1. V lost 5 bases and J lost 5; bases outside the gene matches: 5. Germline assignment: CDR1 SEHNR and CDR2 FQNEAQ (reference sequence). The CDR3 totals 14 residues. CDR3 DNA: TGTGCCAGCAGCCCGACAGGGGGCCTTTATGGCTACACCTTC. Translated: CASSPTGGLYGYTF.

This clone was observed a handful of times. The V gene is TRBV5-1, the J gene TRBJ1-2; 7 positions match TRBD1. Germline V gene lookup returns CDR1 SGHRS and CDR2 YFSETQ. This CDR3 is built from 13 residues. Trimming took 4 bases from V and 4 from J; bases not matched to a gene: 4. CDR3 protein: CASSRDSIYGYTF. In DNA form, the CDR3 reads TGCGCCAGCAGCCGGGACAGCATCTATGGCTACACCTTC.

The CDR3 loop is CASSLLSSGGLKADTQYF. The CDR3 DNA sequence: TGCGCCAGCAGCTTGCTGTCTAGCGGGGGCCTAAAGGCAGATACGCAGTATTTT. The chain couples TRBV5-1 to TRBJ2-3, with 10 bases matching TRBD2. The germline V gene encodes CDR1 SGHRS and CDR2 YFSETQ. The CDR3 length is 18 residues. The V segment lost 1 base and the J segment 4 bases; nucleotides outside the gene matches: 12.

V gene TRBV4-1 combines with J gene TRBJ2-7, with D perhaps TRBD2 (5 bases). With 4 bases removed from V and 0 bases from J, the gap between germline ends came to 7 bases. Germline-derived CDR1 and CDR2 are MGHRA and YSYEKL. This CDR3 spans 13 amino acids. The DNA of the CDR3 is TGCGCCAGCAGCCCCCGGGACTCCTACGAGCAGTACTTC. It encodes CASSPRDSYEQYF.

This sequence joins TRBV18 and TRBJ1-1; D call uncertain. Germline loops: CDR1 KGHSH, CDR2 LQKENI. Trimming took off 2 bases at V and 3 bases at J, with 22 bases between the two ends. There are 18 residues in the CDR3. CDR3 coding DNA: TGTGCCAGCTCACCAGGAGGCCGACTTGGCCCGGTGGACACTGAAGCTTTCTTT. As protein: CASSPGGRLGPVDTEAFF.